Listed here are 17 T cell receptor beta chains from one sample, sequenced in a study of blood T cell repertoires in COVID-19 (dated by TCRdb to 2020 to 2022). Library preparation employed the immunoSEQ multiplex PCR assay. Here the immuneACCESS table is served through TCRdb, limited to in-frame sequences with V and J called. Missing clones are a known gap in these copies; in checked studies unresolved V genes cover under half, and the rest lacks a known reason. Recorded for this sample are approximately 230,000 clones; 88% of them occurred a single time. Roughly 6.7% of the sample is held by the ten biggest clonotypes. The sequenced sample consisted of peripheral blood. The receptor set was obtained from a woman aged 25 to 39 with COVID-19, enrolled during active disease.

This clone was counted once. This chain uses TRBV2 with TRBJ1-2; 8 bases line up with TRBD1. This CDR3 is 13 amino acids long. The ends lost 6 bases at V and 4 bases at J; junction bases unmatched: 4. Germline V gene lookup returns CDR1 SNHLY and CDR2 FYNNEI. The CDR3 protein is CASRDGTGYGYTF. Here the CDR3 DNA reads TGTGCCAGCAGGGACGGGACAGGCTATGGCTACACCTTC.

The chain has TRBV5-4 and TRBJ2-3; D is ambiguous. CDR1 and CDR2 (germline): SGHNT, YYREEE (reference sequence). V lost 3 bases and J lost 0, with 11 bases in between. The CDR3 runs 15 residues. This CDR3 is CASSSETTSTDTQYF. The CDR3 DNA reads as TGTGCCAGCAGCTCCGAAACTACGAGCACAGATACGCAGTATTTT.

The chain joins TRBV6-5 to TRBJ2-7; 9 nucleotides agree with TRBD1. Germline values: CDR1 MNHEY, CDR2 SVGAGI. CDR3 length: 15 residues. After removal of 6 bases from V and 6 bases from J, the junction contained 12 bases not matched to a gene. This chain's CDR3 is CASRPAGTGIGEQYF. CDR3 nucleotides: TGTGCCAGCAGGCCCGCCGGGACAGGGATCGGCGAGCAGTACTTC.

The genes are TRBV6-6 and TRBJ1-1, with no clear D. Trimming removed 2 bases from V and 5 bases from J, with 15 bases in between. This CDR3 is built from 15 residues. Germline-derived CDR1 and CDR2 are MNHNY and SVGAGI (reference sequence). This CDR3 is CASSYEGLSATEAFF. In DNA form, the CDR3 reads TGTGCCAGCAGTTACGAGGGCCTTTCCGCGACTGAAGCTTTCTTT.

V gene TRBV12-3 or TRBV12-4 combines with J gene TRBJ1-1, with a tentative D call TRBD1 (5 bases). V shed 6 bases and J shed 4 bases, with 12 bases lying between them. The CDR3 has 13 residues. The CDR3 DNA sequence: TGTGCCAGCAGCCTAGGGGAGGGCACTGAAGCTTTCTTT. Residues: CASSLGEGTEAFF.

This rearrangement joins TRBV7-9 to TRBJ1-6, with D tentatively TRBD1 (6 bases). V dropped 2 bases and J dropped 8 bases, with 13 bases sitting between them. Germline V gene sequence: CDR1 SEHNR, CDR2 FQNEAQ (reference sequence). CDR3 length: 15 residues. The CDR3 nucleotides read TGTGCCAGCAGCTTAAGTGGGGGCCGGGATTCACCCCTCCACTTT. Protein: CASSLSGGRDSPLHF. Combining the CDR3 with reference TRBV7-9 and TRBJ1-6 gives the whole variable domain DTGVSQNPRHKITKRGQNVTFRCDPISEHNRLYWYRQTLGQGPEFLTYFQNEAQLEKSRLLSDRFSAERPKGSFSTLEIQRTEQGDSAMYLCASSLSGGRDSPLHFGNGTRLTVT.

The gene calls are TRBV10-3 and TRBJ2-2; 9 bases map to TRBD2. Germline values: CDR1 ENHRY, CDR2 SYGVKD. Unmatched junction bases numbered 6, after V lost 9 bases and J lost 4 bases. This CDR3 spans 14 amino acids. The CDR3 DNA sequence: TGTGCCATTGTAGCGGGAGCTGGCACCGGGGAGCTGTTTTTT. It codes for CAIVAGAGTGELFF.

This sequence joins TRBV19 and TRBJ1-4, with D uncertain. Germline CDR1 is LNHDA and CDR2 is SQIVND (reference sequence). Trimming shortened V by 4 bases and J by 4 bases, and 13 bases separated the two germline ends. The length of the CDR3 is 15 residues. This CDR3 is CASSRNSNYNEKLFF. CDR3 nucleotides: TGTGCCAGTAGTAGGAACAGCAATTATAATGAAAAACTGTTTTTT. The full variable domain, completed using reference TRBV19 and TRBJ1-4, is DGGITQSPKYLFRKEGQNVTLSCEQNLNHDAMYWYRQDPGQGLRLIYYSQIVNDFQKGDIAEGYSVSREKKESFPLTVTSAQKNPTAFYLCASSRNSNYNEKLFFGSGTQLSVL.

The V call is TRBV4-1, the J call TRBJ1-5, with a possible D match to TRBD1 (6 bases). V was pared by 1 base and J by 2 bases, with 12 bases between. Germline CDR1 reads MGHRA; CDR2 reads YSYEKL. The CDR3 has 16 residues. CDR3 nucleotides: TGCGCCAGCAGCCAAGTCTCAGGGGCGGGCAATCAGCCCCAGCATTTT. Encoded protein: CASSQVSGAGNQPQHF.

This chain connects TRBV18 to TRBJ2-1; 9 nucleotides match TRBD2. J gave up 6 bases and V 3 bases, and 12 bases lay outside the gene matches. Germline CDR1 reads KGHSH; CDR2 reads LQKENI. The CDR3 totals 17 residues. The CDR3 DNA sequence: TGTGCCAGCTCACCCGGAGCGGGAGGCTTAAAACGCAATGAGCAGTTCTTC. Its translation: CASSPGAGGLKRNEQFF. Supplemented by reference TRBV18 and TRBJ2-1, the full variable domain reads NAGVMQNPRHLVRRRGQEARLRCSPMKGHSHVYWYRQLPEEGLKFMVYLQKENIIDESGMPKERFSAEFPKEGPSILRIQQVVRGDSAAYFCASSPGAGGLKRNEQFFGPGTRLTVL.

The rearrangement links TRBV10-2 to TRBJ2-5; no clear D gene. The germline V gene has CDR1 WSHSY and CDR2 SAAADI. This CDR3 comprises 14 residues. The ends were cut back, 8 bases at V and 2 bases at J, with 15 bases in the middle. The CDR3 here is CASLARYGQETQYF. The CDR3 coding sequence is TGCGCCAGCCTGGCTCGGTACGGGCAAGAGACCCAGTACTTC.

The CDR3 here is CASSYSGRGGEKLFF. Here the CDR3 DNA reads TGTGCCAGCAGTTACTCTGGGCGAGGGGGTGAAAAACTGTTTTTT. J is TRBJ1-4 and V is TRBV6-5, with D perhaps matching TRBD1 (6 bases). V was shortened by 0 bases and J by 7 bases, with 12 bases between the two germline ends. CDR3 length: 15 residues. Germline V gives CDR1 MNHEY, CDR2 SVGAGI.

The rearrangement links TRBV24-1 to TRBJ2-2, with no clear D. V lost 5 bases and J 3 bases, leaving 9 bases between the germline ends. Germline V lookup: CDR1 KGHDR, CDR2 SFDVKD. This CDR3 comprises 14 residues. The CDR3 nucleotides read TGTGCCACCAGTGTGGGTGGGCACACCGGGGAGCTGTTTTTT. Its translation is CATSVGGHTGELFF.

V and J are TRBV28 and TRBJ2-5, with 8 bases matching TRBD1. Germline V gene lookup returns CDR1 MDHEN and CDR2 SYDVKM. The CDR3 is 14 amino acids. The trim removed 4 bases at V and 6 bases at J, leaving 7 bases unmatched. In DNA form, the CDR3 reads TGTGCCAGCAGTTCAGCAGGGGGCGCGAAGACCCAGTACTTC. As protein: CASSSAGGAKTQYF.

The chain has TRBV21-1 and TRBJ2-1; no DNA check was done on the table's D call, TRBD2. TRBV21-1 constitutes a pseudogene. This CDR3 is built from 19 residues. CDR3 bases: TGTGCCAGCAGGGAAGAAATACTAGCGGGGGGGGCTTCCTACAATGAGCAGTTCTTC. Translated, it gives CASREEILAGGASYNEQFF.

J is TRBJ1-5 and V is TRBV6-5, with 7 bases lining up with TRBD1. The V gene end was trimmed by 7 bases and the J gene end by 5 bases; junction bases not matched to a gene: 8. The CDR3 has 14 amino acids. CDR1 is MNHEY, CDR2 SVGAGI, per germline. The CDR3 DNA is TGTGCCAGCAACCTACGGGACAGAGATCAGCCCCAGCATTTT. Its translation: CASNLRDRDQPQHF.

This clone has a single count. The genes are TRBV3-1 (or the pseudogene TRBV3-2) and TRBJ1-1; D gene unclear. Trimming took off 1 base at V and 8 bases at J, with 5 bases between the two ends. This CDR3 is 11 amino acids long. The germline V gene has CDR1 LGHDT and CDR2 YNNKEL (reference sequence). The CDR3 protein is CASSQGQEAFF. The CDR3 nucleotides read TGTGCCAGCAGCCAAGGGCAGGAAGCTTTCTTT.